Listed below are T cell receptor beta chains from one sample, sequenced in a study of Tregs in tolerant kidney transplant recipients. Some clones are missing from TCRdb's copy, which holds only in-frame ones; the method was immunoSEQ multiplex PCR. The data contain approximately 60,000 clones, approximately 98% of them seen just once; the ten biggest clones take up 0.34%. This specimen was Tregs from blood, taken before the transplant. The receptor set was obtained from a human donor who received a combined kidney and bone marrow transplant. Both conserved end residues are part of each CDR3. Each record gives: J gene, D gene, V gene, CDR3 protein, CDR3 DNA. D genes are given only for firm matches.

TRBJ2-1 TRBD2 TRBV11-3 CASSHIRDGRGYNEQFF TGTGCCAGCAGCCACATACGGGACGGGAGGGGCTACAATGAGCAGTTCTTC
TRBJ2-1 TRBD2 TRBV11-2 CASSPLAGGLPSSYNEQFF TGTGCCAGCAGCCCTCTAGCGGGGGGGCTACCAAGCTCCTACAATGAGCAGTTCTTC
TRBJ2-7 - TRBV6-5 CASRNPGHLNEQYF TGTGCCAGCAGAAACCCGGGACACCTAAACGAGCAGTACTTC
TRBJ2-7 - TRBV11-2 CASSLGSTGTLEQYF TGTGCCAGCAGCTTAGGGAGTACAGGGACCCTCGAGCAGTACTTC
TRBJ1-1 - TRBV5-1 CASSPYRATTEAFF TGCGCCAGCAGCCCATATCGAGCAACCACTGAAGCTTTCTTT
TRBJ2-1 TRBD2 TRBV4-1 CASSRAGARSAGEQFF TGCGCCAGCAGCCGAGCGGGAGCAAGGTCCGCCGGTGAGCAGTTCTTC
TRBJ1-2 - TRBV5-6 CASSFYGQGIGVRYGYTF TGTGCCAGCAGCTTCTATGGGCAGGGAATAGGGGTGCGCTATGGCTACACCTTC
TRBJ1-2 - TRBV10-3 CAISGLGVGYTF TGTGCCATCAGTGGTTTAGGGGTTGGCTACACCTTC
TRBJ2-4 TRBD1 TRBV27 CASSPRTGGIQYF TGTGCCAGCAGTCCACGGACAGGGGGCATTCAGTACTTC
TRBJ1-2 - TRBV27 CASSWTMGYGYTF TGTGCCAGCAGTTGGACAATGGGGTACGGCTACACCTTC
TRBJ2-5 TRBD2 TRBV5-1 CASSQRRTSAQETQYF TGCGCCAGCAGTCAGAGAAGGACTAGCGCCCAAGAGACCCAGTACTTC